These T cell receptor beta chains were read from a single sample in a study of blood T cell repertoires in COVID-19. The assay was immunoSEQ multiplex PCR, and TCRdb's table has in-frame clones only and misses some. Of roughly 260,000 clones in the sample, about 87% were seen once. Sequencing was performed on peripheral blood. These receptors all stem from a man between 60 and 75 years old who had recovered from COVID-19. Both conserved end residues are part of each CDR3. A D gene is named only where the DNA matches it firmly. Some rows have no size entry. The others give once, few or many, or a class for an expanded clone.

J gene | V gene | D gene | clone size | CDR3 protein | CDR3 DNA
TRBJ1-5 | TRBV4-1 | - | - | CASSHTLDSRGQPQHF | TGCGCCAGCAGCCATACGCTCGACTCCAGGGGTCAGCCCCAGCATTTT
TRBJ2-7 | TRBV19 | - | - | CASSVGQWNEQYF | TGTGCCAGTAGTGTCGGACAGTGGAACGAGCAGTACTTC
TRBJ1-1 | TRBV7-9 | TRBD1 | - | CASSLGQGYTEAFF | TGTGCCAGCAGCTTAGGACAGGGTTACACTGAAGCTTTCTTT
TRBJ1-5 | TRBV4-2 | TRBD1 | - | CASSLRGQSNQPQHF | TGTGCCAGCAGCCTCAGGGGACAGAGCAATCAGCCCCAGCATTTT
TRBJ2-1 | TRBV7-8 | - | - | CASSTTEISYNEQFF | TGTGCCAGCAGCACGACAGAGATCTCCTACAATGAGCAGTTCTTC
TRBJ1-1 | TRBV7-9 | - | - | CASTPAGGYTEAFF | TGTGCCAGCACCCCTGCGGGGGGGTACACTGAAGCTTTCTTT
TRBJ2-7 | TRBV5-6 | TRBD2 | - | CASSLATSSGGSYEQYF | TGTGCCAGCAGCTTAGCAACGTCTAGCGGGGGTTCCTACGAGCAGTACTTC
TRBJ1-1 | TRBV29-1 | TRBD1 | - | CSAESGQGMMNTEAFF | TGCAGCGCCGAATCCGGACAGGGGATGATGAACACTGAAGCTTTCTTT
TRBJ2-3 | TRBV7-2 | TRBD2 | - | CASSPWGGGTDTQYF | TGTGCCAGCAGCCCCTGGGGGGGTGGCACAGATACGCAGTATTTT
TRBJ2-5 | TRBV5-1 | TRBD2 | - | CASLGTSGTVRETQYF | TGCGCCAGCTTGGGGACTAGCGGGACTGTTCGAGAGACCCAGTACTTC
TRBJ2-3 | TRBV4-2 | - | - | CASSQGGRDTQYF | TGTGCCAGCAGCCAAGGAGGCCGAGATACGCAGTATTTT
TRBJ2-3 | TRBV19 | - | - | CASRSGVTQYF | TGTGCAAGTCGTTCAGGGGTTACGCAGTATTTT
TRBJ2-1 | TRBV11-2 | TRBD2 | - | CASRPTSGGGYEQFF | TGTGCCAGCAGGCCGACTAGCGGGGGGGGTTATGAGCAGTTCTTC
TRBJ2-1 | TRBV7-2 | - | - | CASSRGGQGYNEQFF | TGTGCCAGCAGCCGGGGGGGACAGGGATACAATGAGCAGTTCTTC
TRBJ2-2 | TRBV29-1 | TRBD2 | - | CSISRDMPGLAGGTNTGELFF | TGCAGTATTTCCCGGGACATGCCGGGACTAGCGGGGGGTACGAACACCGGGGAGCTGTTTTTT
TRBJ2-1 | TRBV3-1/TRBV3-2 | - | - | CASSQGQDSYNEQFF | TGTGCCAGCAGCCAAGGTCAGGACTCCTACAATGAGCAGTTCTTC
TRBJ2-1 | TRBV5-1 | TRBD2 | - | CASSRGGTTYNEQFF | TGCGCCAGCAGCCGCGGGGGGACAACTTACAATGAGCAGTTCTTC
TRBJ2-7 | TRBV27 | - | - | CASRTGGAGYEQYF | TGTGCCAGCAGGACGGGGGGCGCGGGTTACGAGCAGTACTTC
TRBJ1-5 | TRBV6-2/TRBV6-3 | TRBD1 | - | CASSSMDRGIDQPQHF | TGTGCCAGCAGTTCCATGGACAGGGGAATTGATCAGCCCCAGCATTTT
TRBJ1-2 | TRBV20-1 | - | - | CSATQGNGYTF | TGCAGTGCTACCCAGGGAAATGGCTACACCTTC
TRBJ1-1 | TRBV27 | TRBD1 | - | CASSSGQGAIKNTEAFF | TGTGCCAGCAGTTCAGGACAGGGGGCGATTAAGAACACTGAAGCTTTCTTT
TRBJ2-5 | TRBV4-2 | TRBD2 | - | CASSQDLSSGGAFKTQYF | TGTGCCAGCAGCCAAGATCTATCTAGCGGGGGGGCCTTCAAGACCCAGTACTTC
TRBJ2-5 | TRBV7-2 | - | - | CASRVPGSAETQYF | TGTGCCAGCAGGGTCCCGGGTAGCGCCGAGACCCAGTACTTC
TRBJ1-2 | TRBV7-9 | - | - | CASSLARPYGYTF | TGTGCCAGCAGCTTAGCGAGGCCCTATGGCTACACCTTC
TRBJ1-5 | TRBV27 | - | - | CASSSETANQPQHF | TGTGCCAGCAGTTCAGAGACAGCTAATCAGCCCCAGCATTTT
TRBJ1-2 | TRBV7-2 | TRBD1 | - | CASSLGTGAGNYGYTF | TGTGCCAGCAGCCTAGGGACAGGGGCGGGGAACTATGGCTACACCTTC
TRBJ1-2 | TRBV6-4 | - | - | CASSDSGGSYGYTF | TGTGCCAGCAGTGACTCGGGGGGTTCCTATGGCTACACCTTC
TRBJ1-6 | TRBV12-3/TRBV12-4 | - | - | CASSLDSSPLHF | TGTGCCAGCAGTTTAGACTCTTCACCCCTCCACTTT
TRBJ1-5 | TRBV4-1 | TRBD1 | - | CASSQTGGINQPQHF | TGCGCCAGCAGCCAAACAGGGGGCATCAATCAGCCCCAGCATTTT
TRBJ1-2 | TRBV5-1 | - | - | CASSQSGNNYGYTF | TGCGCCAGCTCCCAGTCGGGGAATAACTATGGCTACACCTTC
TRBJ2-7 | TRBV9 | TRBD1 | - | CASSDSGTGGHEQYF | TGTGCCAGCAGCGACTCCGGGACAGGGGGCCACGAGCAGTACTTC
TRBJ1-5 | TRBV30 | - | - | CAWSSGQFGQPQHF | TGTGCCTGGAGTTCGGGACAATTCGGGCAGCCCCAGCATTTT
TRBJ2-7 | TRBV2 | - | once | CASSAASARFHEQYF | TGTGCCAGCAGTGCGGCTAGCGCTAGATTTCACGAGCAGTACTTC
TRBJ2-2 | TRBV7-9 | - | - | CASISTRGGKANTGELFF | TGTGCCAGCATCTCCACGCGAGGAGGGAAAGCGAACACCGGGGAGCTGTTTTTT
TRBJ1-5 | TRBV11-2 | - | - | CASSFGSPNQPQHF | TGTGCCAGCAGCTTCGGGAGTCCCAATCAGCCCCAGCATTTT
TRBJ2-7 | TRBV5-6 | TRBD1 | few | CASSLAGAGGTEQYF | TGTGCCAGCAGCTTGGCCGGGGCAGGGGGCACCGAGCAGTACTTC
TRBJ2-1 | TRBV10-3 | TRBD1 | - | CAISLPRGNEQFF | TGTGCCATCAGCCTCCCCAGGGGGAATGAGCAGTTCTTC
TRBJ1-5 | TRBV19 | - | - | CASSSDRNSNQPQHF | TGTGCCAGTAGTTCGGACAGAAATAGCAATCAGCCCCAGCATTTT
TRBJ1-2 | TRBV12-3/TRBV12-4 | - | - | CASSLQGAYGYTF | TGTGCCAGCAGTCTTCAGGGTGCCTATGGCTACACCTTC
TRBJ2-7 | TRBV6-2/TRBV6-3 | - | - | CASSYMGRSYEQYF | TGTGCCAGCAGTTACATGGGGCGGTCCTACGAGCAGTACTTC
TRBJ1-3 | TRBV6-5 | TRBD1 | - | CASSPGQGYGNTIYF | TGTGCCAGCAGTCCGGGACAGGGGTATGGAAACACCATATATTTT
TRBJ2-3 | TRBV6-2/TRBV6-3 | TRBD2 | - | CASSSGLAGKSDTQYF | TGTGCCAGCAGCTCTGGACTAGCGGGGAAGTCAGATACGCAGTATTTT
TRBJ2-3 | TRBV5-1 | - | - | CASSLGTATDTQYF | TGCGCCAGCAGCTTGGGAACAGCCACAGATACGCAGTATTTT
TRBJ2-5 | TRBV4-2 | TRBD2 | - | CASSQSSGGTQETQYF | TGTGCCAGCAGCCAATCAAGCGGGGGAACCCAAGAGACCCAGTACTTC
TRBJ2-5 | TRBV5-1 | TRBD1 | once | CASSGGQTEETQYF | TGCGCCAGCAGCGGGGGACAGACAGAAGAGACCCAGTACTTC
TRBJ1-6 | TRBV7-8 | TRBD1 | once | CASSFDRVSPLHF | TGTGCCAGCAGCTTCGACAGGGTTTCACCCCTCCACTTT
TRBJ1-4 | TRBV11-2 | - | - | CASSEGGGLVANEKLFF | TGTGCCAGCAGCGAGGGAGGGGGTTTGGTGGCTAATGAAAAACTGTTTTTT
TRBJ2-6 | TRBV23-1 | TRBD1 | - | CASSRLKDRVRGANVLTF | TGCGCCAGCAGTCGTCTGAAGGACAGGGTCCGGGGGGCCAACGTCCTGACTTTC
TRBJ2-2 | TRBV19 | - | - | CASSIRAPRGTGELFF | TGTGCCAGTAGTATTAGGGCACCGCGGGGCACCGGGGAGCTGTTTTTT
TRBJ2-2 | TRBV4-1 | - | - | CASSQDGWAGEGGELFF | TGCGCCAGCAGCCAAGATGGTTGGGCAGGGGAGGGCGGGGAGCTGTTTTTT
TRBJ2-1 | TRBV5-1 | TRBD2 | - | CASRDAGGSYNEQFF | TGCGCCAGCAGGGACGCGGGGGGCTCCTACAATGAGCAGTTCTTC
TRBJ1-2 | TRBV6-5 | - | - | CASTPGLNYGYTF | TGTGCCAGCACACCAGGACTTAACTATGGCTACACCTTC